The 21 T cell receptor beta chains below come from one sample, sequenced in a study of cytomegalovirus exposure and HLA in healthy donors. The assay was immunoSEQ multiplex PCR, and TCRdb's table has in-frame clones only and misses some. This repertoire shows about 21,000 clones, around 97% found once; its top ten account for 10%. Specimen: PBMCs. These TCRs come from a young man in good health and CMV-seropositive.

The chain links TRBV19 to TRBJ2-1; D unresolved. Trimming left V 5 bases short and J 0 bases short, with 11 bases between. Germline lookup yields CDR1 LNHDA and CDR2 SQIVND (reference sequence). The CDR3 runs to 15 residues. The CDR3 here is CASSPLSVSYNEQFF. CDR3 nucleotide sequence: TGTGCCAGTAGTCCCCTCTCTGTCTCCTACAATGAGCAGTTCTTC.

The rearrangement joins TRBV28 to TRBJ1-5; D may be TRBD1 (5 bases). The CDR3 has 17 residues. Germline lookup yields CDR1 MDHEN and CDR2 SYDVKM. The V gene lost 10 bases and the J gene lost 3 bases, with 25 bases spanning the gap. The CDR3 region has the DNA TGTGCCACCAAGCTTGCGGCGGGGCCGGCTTACAATCAGCCCCAGCATTTT. This gives the protein CATKLAAGPAYNQPQHF.

The chain employs TRBV14 and TRBJ2-7; tentatively, D is TRBD2 (6 bases). The V gene's germline CDR1 is SGHDN and CDR2 FVKESK. V was trimmed by 0 bases and J by 8 bases, leaving 23 bases between them. The CDR3 length is 17 residues. Here the CDR3 reads CASSQDLSGLGLYKQYF. CDR3 nucleotides: TGTGCCAGCAGCCAAGATCTTTCAGGATTGGGACTTTACAAGCAGTACTTC.

The chain carries TRBV18 and TRBJ1-4; 7 bases align to TRBD1. CDR3 length: 14 amino acids. CDR1 is KGHSH and CDR2 is LQKENI in the germline V gene. V lost 1 base to trimming and J lost 5 bases; unmatched junction nucleotides: 1. CDR3: CASSPRGGNEKLFF. The CDR3 DNA reads as TGTGCCAGCTCACCACGAGGGGGCAATGAAAAACTGTTTTTT.

The V call is TRBV29-1, the J call TRBJ2-5; tentative D call: TRBD2 (5 bases). This CDR3 contains 13 residues. Germline V gene sequence: CDR1 SQVTM, CDR2 ANQGSEA. V was pared by 5 bases and J by 6 bases, with 16 bases between. CDR3 bases: TGCAGCGTTATGGGGAGCGGCGGAAAGACCCAGTACTTC. Protein: CSVMGSGGKTQYF.

Here the CDR3 reads CASSPGLAREQYF. In DNA form, the CDR3 reads TGTGCCAGCAGCCCAGGACTAGCGAGGGAGCAGTACTTC. The genes are TRBV9 and TRBJ2-7, with 9 nucleotides matching TRBD2. V lost 4 bases, J lost 7 bases, and 6 bases stayed unmatched. Germline CDR1 is SGDLS and CDR2 is YYNGEE. The CDR3 contains 13 residues.

V is TRBV27 and J is TRBJ2-3; 9 bases are a match to TRBD2. The CDR3 contains 16 residues. J was trimmed by 2 bases and V by 9 bases; bases with no gene match: 12. In germline, CDR1 is MNHEY, CDR2 SMNVEV (reference sequence). As DNA, the CDR3 is TGTGCCAGAAGTAGCATTGGCGGGAGGGCCACAGATACGCAGTATTTT. Protein sequence: CARSSIGGRATDTQYF.

The V call is TRBV6-1, the J call TRBJ2-3, with 7 bases lining up with TRBD1. CDR3 length equals 17 residues. The germline CDR1 and CDR2 sequences are MNHNS and SASEGT. V dropped 1 base and J dropped 2; count of bases not matched to a gene: 9. CDR3 bases: TGTGCCAGCAGTGAAGTTGATTGGGACAGCATCACAGATACGCAGTATTTT. Protein product: CASSEVDWDSITDTQYF.

The chain couples TRBV12-1 to TRBJ2-7; the D segment call TRBD1 is taken from the table without a DNA check. TRBV12-1 is flagged as a pseudogene. The CDR3 runs to 15 residues. CDR3 region: CASSSRQGLGYEQYF. The CDR3 bases are TGTGCCAGCAGCTCCCGACAGGGGCTTGGCTACGAGCAGTACTTC.

V usage is TRBV13 and J usage is TRBJ2-7; D is perhaps TRBD2 (5 bases). This CDR3 is built from 17 residues. Germline CDR1 PRHDT, CDR2 FYEKMQ (reference sequence). Deletions cut 0 bases from V and 0 bases from J, with 15 bases between. The CDR3 loop is CASSLGRSGRASYEQYF. The CDR3 DNA reads TGTGCCAGCAGCTTAGGCCGAAGTGGGCGGGCCTCCTACGAGCAGTACTTC.

This clone was seen once. The chain recombines TRBV4-2 with TRBJ2-3; 15 nucleotides line up with TRBD2. Germline V CDR1 and CDR2: LGHNA, YNFKEQ. The CDR3 covers 17 residues. Trimming took 4 bases from V and 0 from J; bases not matched to a gene: 2. CDR3 loop: CASSPGLAGGSTDTQYF. CDR3 in DNA: TGTGCCAGCAGCCCGGGACTAGCGGGAGGTAGCACAGATACGCAGTATTTT.

The chain has TRBV5-1 and TRBJ2-2, with 8 nucleotides matching TRBD2. The CDR3 consists of 16 residues. J lost 2 bases, V lost 6 bases, and 9 bases had no gene match. CDR1 is SGHRS and CDR2 is YFSETQ in the germline V gene. CDR3 coding DNA: TGCGCCAGCATCCCCTTTAGCGGGGTTAACACCGGGGAGCTGTTTTTT. Amino acids: CASIPFSGVNTGELFF. Drawing the rest from reference TRBV5-1 and TRBJ2-2, the complete variable domain is KAGVTQTPRYLIKTRGQQVTLSCSPISGHRSVSWYQQTPGQGLQFLFEYFSETQRNKGNFPGRFSGRQFSNSRSEMNVSTLELGDSALYLCASIPFSGVNTGELFFGEGSRLTVL.

This clone was counted once. The J gene is TRBJ2-7, the V gene TRBV14; D is undetermined. Germline CDR1 and CDR2: SGHDN and FVKESK. V shed 2 bases and J shed 0 bases, with 11 bases lying between them. The CDR3 sequence is 15 residues long. The CDR3 DNA sequence: TGTGCCAGCAGCCAATCCTTTAAGAGCTCCTACGAGCAGTACTTC. Translation gives CASSQSFKSSYEQYF.

The chain is built from TRBV7-6 and TRBJ2-2; 8 bases align to TRBD2. After removal of 1 base from V and 5 bases from J, the junction contained 3 bases not matched to a gene. Germline lookup yields CDR1 SGHVS and CDR2 FNYEAQ. The CDR3 runs to 15 residues. CDR3 sequence (DNA): TGTGCCAGCAGCTTAGTGGCTAGCGGGACCGGGGAGCTGTTTTTT. This gives the protein CASSLVASGTGELFF.

This clone was seen only once. The chain couples TRBV4-2 to TRBJ1-1; 7 bases match TRBD1. In germline, CDR1 is LGHNA, CDR2 YNFKEQ. V lost 3 bases and J lost 10; bases outside the gene matches: 5. The CDR3 consists of 12 residues. In DNA, the CDR3 is TGTGCCAGCAGCCATGACAGGGTAAGAGCTTTCTTT. Its protein product is CASSHDRVRAFF.

The chain has TRBV27 and TRBJ2-5; D not certain. CDR1 is MNHEY and CDR2 is SMNVEV in the germline V gene (reference sequence). The CDR3 is 13 residues long. V shed 0 bases and J shed 7 bases, with 9 bases lying between them. The CDR3 is CASSLSGFGTQYF. DNA for the CDR3: TGTGCCAGCAGTTTATCGGGCTTCGGGACCCAGTACTTC.

This chain uses TRBV29-1 with TRBJ2-7; 10 positions match TRBD1. V shed 4 bases and J 3 bases; nucleotides not matched to a gene: 6. Germline CDR1 reads SQVTM; CDR2 reads ANQGSEA. There are 14 residues in the CDR3. The CDR3 spells CSVAKTGGDYEQYF. CDR3 nucleotides: TGCAGCGTTGCAAAGACAGGGGGCGACTACGAGCAGTACTTC.

The J gene is TRBJ2-5, the V gene TRBV9, with a weak D call TRBD1 (5 bases). This CDR3 contains 13 residues. The V gene lost 2 bases and the J gene lost 5 bases, with 10 bases spanning the gap. Germline CDR1 reads SGDLS; CDR2 reads YYNGEE. The CDR3 reads CASSVTEWETQYF. Here the CDR3 DNA reads TGTGCCAGCAGCGTGACAGAATGGGAGACCCAGTACTTC.

This chain joins TRBV4-2 and TRBJ2-7; a possible D gene is TRBD2 (6 bases). Germline lookup yields CDR1 LGHNA and CDR2 YNFKEQ. V was shortened by 0 bases and J by 1 base, with 13 bases between the two germline ends. The CDR3 loop spans 16 amino acids. CDR3 in amino acids: CASSQEARERSYEQYF. CDR3 bases: TGTGCCAGCAGCCAAGAGGCCCGGGAGAGGTCCTACGAGCAGTACTTC.

The genes are TRBV4-3 and TRBJ1-1; D is ambiguous. Germline values: CDR1 LGHNA, CDR2 YSLEER. V was trimmed by 0 bases and J by 1 base, leaving 9 bases between them. There are 15 residues in the CDR3. The CDR3 region is CASSQDWAGNTEAFF. The CDR3 DNA sequence: TGCGCCAGCAGCCAAGACTGGGCAGGGAACACTGAAGCTTTCTTT.

The rearrangement uses TRBV2 and TRBJ1-5, with 9 bases that match TRBD1. In germline, CDR1 is SNHLY, CDR2 FYNNEI. Trimming cost V 4 bases and J 8 bases; bases outside gene matches: 6. The CDR3 loop spans 14 amino acids. CDR3 residues: CASSGDRVSKPQHF. CDR3 in DNA: TGTGCCAGCAGTGGGGACAGGGTTTCGAAGCCCCAGCATTTT. Together with reference TRBV2 and TRBJ1-5, the CDR3 gives the full variable domain: EPEVTQTPSHQVTQMGQEVILRCVPISNHLYFYWYRQILGQKVEFLVSFYNNEISEKSEIFDDQFSVERPDGSNFTLKIRSTKLEDSAMYFCASSGDRVSKPQHFGDGTRLSIL.